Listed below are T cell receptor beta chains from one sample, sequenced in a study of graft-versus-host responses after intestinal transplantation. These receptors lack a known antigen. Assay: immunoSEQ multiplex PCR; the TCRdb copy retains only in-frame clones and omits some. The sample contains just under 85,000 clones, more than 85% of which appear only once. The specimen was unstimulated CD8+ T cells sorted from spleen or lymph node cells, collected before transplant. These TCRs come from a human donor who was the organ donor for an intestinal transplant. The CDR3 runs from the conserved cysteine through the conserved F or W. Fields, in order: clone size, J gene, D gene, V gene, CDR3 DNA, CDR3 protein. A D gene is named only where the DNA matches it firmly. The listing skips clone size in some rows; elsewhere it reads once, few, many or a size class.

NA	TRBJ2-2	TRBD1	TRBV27	TGTGCCAGCGGCTGGACAGGGGGAGGGGGGGAGCTGTTTTTT	CASGWTGGGGELFF
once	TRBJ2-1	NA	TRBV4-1	TGCGCCAGCAGCCAAAGACAATACAATGAGCAGTTCTTC	CASSQRQYNEQFF
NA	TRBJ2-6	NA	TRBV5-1	TGCGCCAGCAGCTTGTTTATCTCGAGGGCTGGGGCCAACGTCCTGACTTTC	CASSLFISRAGANVLTF
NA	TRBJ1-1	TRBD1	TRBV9	TGTGCCAGCAGCGGACGACAGGGAGACTCTGAAGCTTTCTTT	CASSGRQGDSEAFF
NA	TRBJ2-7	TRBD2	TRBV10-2	TGCGCCAGCAGTGAGGCTCCGGGACTAGCGGGACGCTACGAGCAGTACTTC	CASSEAPGLAGRYEQYF
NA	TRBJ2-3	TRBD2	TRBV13	TGTGCCAGCAGGGAGCGGGGGGGCCAAGATACGCAGTATTTT	CASRERGGQDTQYF
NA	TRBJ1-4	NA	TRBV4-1	TGCGCCAGCAGCTTCGCGGTCCTCGGAGAAAAACTGTTTTTT	CASSFAVLGEKLFF
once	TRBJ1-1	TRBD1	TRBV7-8	TGTGCCAGCAGCGACAGGGTAATCACTGAAGCTTTCTTT	CASSDRVITEAFF
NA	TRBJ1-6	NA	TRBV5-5	TGTGCCAGCAGCTCCAAACCTTCAGGGTACAATTCACCCCTCCACTTT	CASSSKPSGYNSPLHF
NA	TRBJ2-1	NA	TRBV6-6	TGTGCCAGCAGTTACTCGGGGACCCCTGATGAGCAGTTCTTC	CASSYSGTPDEQFF
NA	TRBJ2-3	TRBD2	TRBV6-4	TGTGCCAGCAGTGACTACGGGGGGGCCGCGGATACGCAGTATTTT	CASSDYGGAADTQYF
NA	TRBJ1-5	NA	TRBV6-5	TGTGCCAGCAGTTACCTGGGGATTGTCGATCAGCCCCAGCATTTT	CASSYLGIVDQPQHF
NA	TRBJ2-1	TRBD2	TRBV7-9	TGTGCCAGCAGCTTCCCCCTAGCGGGAGGGACCTACAATGAGCAGTTCTTC	CASSFPLAGGTYNEQFF
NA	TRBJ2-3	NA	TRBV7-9	TGTGCCAGCAGCACGCGCGTTCTAATTCGCCGCTATCCTGATACGCAGTATTTT	CASSTRVLIRRYPDTQYF
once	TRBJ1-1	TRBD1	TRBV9	TGTGCCAGCAGCGTTGACAGGGGGAGCACTGAAGCTTTCTTT	CASSVDRGSTEAFF
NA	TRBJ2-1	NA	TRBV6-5	TGTGCCAGCAGTACTAGTTCAAACTACAATGAGCAGTTCTTC	CASSTSSNYNEQFF
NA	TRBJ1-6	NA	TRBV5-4	TGTGCCAGCAGCTTGGAGTCTGGCCCCGGAGGAAACCTCCACTTT	CASSLESGPGGNLHF
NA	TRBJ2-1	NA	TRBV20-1	TGCAGTGCTAGTGGAAACAATGAGCAGTTCTTC	CSASGNNEQFF
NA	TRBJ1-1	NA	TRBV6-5	TGTGCCAGCAGTTACTCTTTAGGAGATGAAGCTTTCTTT	CASSYSLGDEAFF
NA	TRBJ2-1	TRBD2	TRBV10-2	TGCGCCACAGGGACTAGCGGAGACTACAATGAGCAGTTCTTC	CATGTSGDYNEQFF
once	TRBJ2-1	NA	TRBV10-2	TGCGCCAGCACCGCCGTCGGAGATGAGCAGTTCTTC	CASTAVGDEQFF
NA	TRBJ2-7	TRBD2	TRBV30	TGTGCCTGGACTAGCGGGAGGGCCTACGAGCAGTACTTC	CAWTSGRAYEQYF
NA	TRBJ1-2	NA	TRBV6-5	TGTGCCAGCAGTCCGTTTCGGACGGCCACCTATGGCTACACCTTC	CASSPFRTATYGYTF
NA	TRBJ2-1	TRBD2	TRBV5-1	TGCGCCAGCAGCTGGGGACTAGCGGGCTCCTACAATGAGCAGTTCTTC	CASSWGLAGSYNEQFF
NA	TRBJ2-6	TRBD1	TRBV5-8	TGTGCCAGCAGCGTCGGGACAGGGACTGGGGCCAACGTCCTGACTTTC	CASSVGTGTGANVLTF
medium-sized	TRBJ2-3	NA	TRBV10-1	TGCGCCAGCTCTCCACTGATCACAGATACGCAGTATTTT	CASSPLITDTQYF
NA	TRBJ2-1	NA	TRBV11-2	TGTGCCAGCAGCTCCCCTGGGGAATCCTACAATGAGCAGTTCTTC	CASSSPGESYNEQFF
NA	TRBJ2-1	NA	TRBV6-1	TGTGCCAGCAGCTCCGGGAGACTCTACAATGAGCAGTTCTTC	CASSSGRLYNEQFF
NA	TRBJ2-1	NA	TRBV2	TGTGCCAGCAGTGAAGCGCCGCAGGCGGGACCCCTCTACAATGAGCAGTTCTTC	CASSEAPQAGPLYNEQFF
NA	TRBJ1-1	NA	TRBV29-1	TGCAGCGCCAAACAGGGAGAGACCACTGAAGCTTTCTTT	CSAKQGETTEAFF
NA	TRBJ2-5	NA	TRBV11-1	TGTGCCAGCAGCTTAGGGGCGACGGTCCGGGAGACCCAGTACTTC	CASSLGATVRETQYF
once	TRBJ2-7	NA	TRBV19	TGTGCCAGTAGTGGAGGGAGTTACGAGCAGTACTTC	CASSGGSYEQYF
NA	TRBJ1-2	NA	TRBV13	TGTGCCAGCAGCTTCTATGTCCAGAGTGGCTACACCTTC	CASSFYVQSGYTF
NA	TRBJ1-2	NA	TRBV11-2	TGTGCCAGCAGCAACAGTGGCTATGGCTACACCTTC	CASSNSGYGYTF
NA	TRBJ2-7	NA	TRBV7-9	TGTGCCAGCAGCTCGACAGGAGGACCCTACGAGCAGTACTTC	CASSSTGGPYEQYF
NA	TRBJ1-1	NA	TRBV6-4	TGTGCCAGCAGTGACCCCTTGGGACCCCCCAACACTGAAGCTTTCTTT	CASSDPLGPPNTEAFF
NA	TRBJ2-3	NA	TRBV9	TGTGCCAGCAGCGTAGAACCAGATACGCAGTATTTT	CASSVEPDTQYF
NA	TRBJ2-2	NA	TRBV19	TGTGCCAGTAGGACTGTGCAAGGCGGGGAGCTGTTTTTT	CASRTVQGGELFF
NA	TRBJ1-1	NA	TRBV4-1	TGCGCCAGCAGCAACAACCCCCCAGGGGCGGGCACTGAAGCTTTCTTT	CASSNNPPGAGTEAFF
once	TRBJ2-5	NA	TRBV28	TGTGCCAGCAGCACCAGAAGGCCCCTGGCGGGGGAGACCCAGTACTTC	CASSTRRPLAGETQYF
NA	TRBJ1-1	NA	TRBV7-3	TGTGCCAGCTCTGGGGGAGGATTGGACACTGAAGCTTTCTTT	CASSGGGLDTEAFF
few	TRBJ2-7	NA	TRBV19	TGTGCCAGTAGTACATCGACGGGTTACGAGCAGTACTTC	CASSTSTGYEQYF
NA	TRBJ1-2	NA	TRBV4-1	TGCGCCAGCAGCCAAGATCCCCGGGTTGGCTATGGCTACACCTTC	CASSQDPRVGYGYTF
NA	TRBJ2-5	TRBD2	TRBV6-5	TGTGCCAGCAGTTGGGGACTAGCCCCCTTACAAGAGACCCAGTACTTC	CASSWGLAPLQETQYF
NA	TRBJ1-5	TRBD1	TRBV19	TGTGCCACGGGGGACAGCTCTTATCAGCCCCAGCATTTT	CATGDSSYQPQHF
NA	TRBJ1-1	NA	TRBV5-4	TGTGCCAGCAGCTTTAAGGGGAGATGGACTGAAGCTTTCTTT	CASSFKGRWTEAFF
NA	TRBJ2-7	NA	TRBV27	TGTGCCAGCAGTCTATCGGGCGGGGGCGGTTACGAGCAGTACTTC	CASSLSGGGGYEQYF
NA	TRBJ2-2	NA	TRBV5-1	TGCGCCAGCAGCACCCCCTTTTGGGCAGTCCAGAACGGGGAGCTGTTTTTT	CASSTPFWAVQNGELFF
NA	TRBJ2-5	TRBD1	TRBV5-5	TGTGCCAGCAGCTTCCCGGGACAGAGAGAAGAGACCCAGTACTTC	CASSFPGQREETQYF
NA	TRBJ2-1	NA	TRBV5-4	TGTGCCAGCAGCTTGGAGTATGAGCAGTTCTTC	CASSLEYEQFF
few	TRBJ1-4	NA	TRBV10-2	TGCGCCAGTATCTCGCGCGCCGGTGAAAAACTGTTTTTT	CASISRAGEKLFF
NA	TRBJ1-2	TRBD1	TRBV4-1	TGCGCCAGCAGCCCGGGACAGGGGAACTATGGCTACACCTTC	CASSPGQGNYGYTF
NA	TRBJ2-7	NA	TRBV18	TGTGCCAGCACACAAGAGGTTTACTCCTACGAGCAGTACTTC	CASTQEVYSYEQYF
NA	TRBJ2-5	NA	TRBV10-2	TGCGCCAGCAGTATTTCGACACCTCGAGAGACCCAGTACTTC	CASSISTPRETQYF
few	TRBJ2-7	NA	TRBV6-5	TGTGCCAGCAGTTACGGCGGCGGTGGTTACGAGCAGTACTTC	CASSYGGGGYEQYF